This T cell receptor beta chain derives from a study of T cell responses to AZD1222 COVID-19 vaccine. Broader study findings: The reported proportion of spike-specific TCRs targeting unmutated variant regions was nearly half. Spike-specific TCR repertoires showed rising breadth and depth after two AZD1222 doses. Repertoires were obtained solely post-peak T cell response.

Researchers grouped second doses given at about 4 or about 12 weeks into one pool. Method: immunoSEQ multiplex PCR; TCRdb's copy keeps in-frame clones and lacks some. Seen here are roughly 140,000 clones, about 90% observed once, and the top ten hold about 9.4%. V was cut by 0 bases and J by 6 bases, with 11 bases left in between. This CDR3 comprises 15 residues. Germline CDR1 and CDR2: LGHNA and YSLEER. Points on this clone: Its antigen remains unidentified.

This TCR derives from an adult who received the AZD1222 COVID-19 vaccine. The sample in question was peripheral blood, obtained 28 days after the second AZD1222 dose. This chain joins TRBV4-3 and TRBJ2-2; the D gene is possibly TRBD1 (5 bases). The CDR3, as DNA: TGCGCCAGCAGCCAAGAAGAAGGGGTGGCCGGGGAGCTGTTTTTT. This gives the protein CASSQEEGVAGELFF.